The rows below give T cell receptor beta chains drawn from one sample of a study of cytomegalovirus exposure and HLA in healthy donors. TCRdb's copy holds only in-frame clones and misses some; the assay was immunoSEQ multiplex PCR. The sample holds about 130,000 clones; roughly four fifths are singletons and the top ten take more than 3.5%. Sample: PBMCs. The origin of the receptors is a woman aged 40 to 55 in good health and CMV-seropositive. Each CDR3 is given with its conserved first and last residue. The D gene is left open where the match is weak. Clone size is not always given. Where it is, it says once, few, many or a class for expanded clones.

V: TRBV30
D: -
size: -
J: TRBJ2-3
DNA: TGTGCCTGGAGTGTAAGTAGCGTCGGGTTGGCAGATACGCAGTATTTT
CDR3: CAWSVSSVGLADTQYF

V: TRBV9
D: TRBD1
size: -
J: TRBJ2-7
DNA: TGTGCCAGCAGCTTAGGACAGGGTAGCGAGCAGTACTTC
CDR3: CASSLGQGSEQYF

V: TRBV28
D: TRBD2
size: -
J: TRBJ2-2
DNA: TGTGCCAGCAGGACAGGACTAGCGGGGAACACCGGGGAGCTGTTTTTT
CDR3: CASRTGLAGNTGELFF

V: TRBV7-7
D: TRBD2
size: -
J: TRBJ2-5
DNA: TGTGCTAGCAGCCGAGGGACTAGCGGGAGTCTTGTCGAGACCCAGTACTTC
CDR3: CASSRGTSGSLVETQYF

V: TRBV11-2
D: -
size: -
J: TRBJ1-2
DNA: TGTGCCAGCAGCGACTGGACAGCCACCAACTATGGCTACACCTTC
CDR3: CASSDWTATNYGYTF

V: TRBV10-2
D: -
size: once
J: TRBJ2-7
DNA: TGCGCCAGCAGTGAAAGCCGGGACACTTCCTACGAGCAGTACTTC
CDR3: CASSESRDTSYEQYF

V: TRBV11-2
D: TRBD2
size: few
J: TRBJ2-5
DNA: TGTGCCAGCAGCTTTATTAGCGGGAGGGCCTTGGAGACCCAGTACTTC
CDR3: CASSFISGRALETQYF

V: TRBV5-1
D: TRBD2
size: -
J: TRBJ2-7
DNA: TGCGCCAGCAGCTTGAGTTCTAGCGGGAGGTTCCCCCTCGAGCAGTACTTC
CDR3: CASSLSSSGRFPLEQYF

V: TRBV14
D: TRBD1
size: -
J: TRBJ2-2
DNA: TGTGCCAGCAGCTTAAGGACAGGGACCGGGGAGCTGTTTTTT
CDR3: CASSLRTGTGELFF

V: TRBV25-1
D: TRBD1
size: -
J: TRBJ1-6
DNA: TGTGCCAGCAGGAGGGACAGGGGTTCACCCCTCCACTTT
CDR3: CASRRDRGSPLHF